This T cell receptor beta chain was recorded in a study of T cell responses to AZD1222 COVID-19 vaccine. V was cut by 4 bases and J by 1 base, with 13 bases left in between. The CDR3 is made up of 15 amino acids. The germline CDR1 and CDR2 sequences are SGHRS and YFSETQ. Measured with immunoSEQ multiplex PCR; TCRdb has only the in-frame clones, and not every one. The sample records some 130,000 clones, approximately 90% being singletons. The sequencing here drew on peripheral blood, taken on day 0 of AZD1222 vaccination. The J gene is TRBJ2-3, the V gene TRBV5-1, with D tentatively TRBD1 (6 bases). The source of this sequence is an adult in good health. CDR3 DNA: TGCGCCAGCAGCCTAGGGGGTCACGGCACAGATACGCAGTATTTT. It encodes CASSLGGHGTDTQYF. Full variable domain (remainder filled in from reference TRBV5-1 and TRBJ2-3): KAGVTQTPRYLIKTRGQQVTLSCSPISGHRSVSWYQQTPGQGLQFLFEYFSETQRNKGNFPGRFSGRQFSNSRSEMNVSTLELGDSALYLCASSLGGHGTDTQYFGPGTRLTVL.